A single T cell receptor (beta chain) is shown here with its context. The antigen is not known. The repertoire was sequenced with immunoSEQ multiplex PCR; TCRdb's copy has only in-frame clones and lacks some. The top ten clones hold about 2.4% of a sample with 100,000 or so clones, 75% to 95% of them seen once. V was clipped by 2 bases and J by 5 bases, with 14 bases between them. The length of the CDR3 is 14 residues. The germline gives CDR1 SGHTS, CDR2 YDEGEE. This record belongs to a study of siplizumab effects on memory and regulatory T cells. Findings and caveats of the study: Left unconfirmed was the suppressive function of proliferating Tregs from siplizumab cultures.

The TCR comes from a human donor in good health. Some clones in this sample may be carry-over from other donors' samples. Sequencing was carried out using CD4+ T cells sorted from blood. The chain is built from TRBV5-8 and TRBJ2-7; possible D gene TRBD1, 6 bases. CDR3 coding DNA: TGTGCCAGCAGCTTTTTCGCCAGGGGCGACGAGCAGTACTTC. Amino acid sequence: CASSFFARGDEQYF.